This entry is about one T cell receptor beta chain. Germline V gene lookup returns CDR1 SGHNT and CDR2 YENEEA. The CDR3 has 16 amino acids. The ends were cut back, 0 bases at V and 0 bases at J, with 11 bases in the middle. The record originates from a study of shared T cell receptors in the human thymus. Here immunoSEQ multiplex PCR was the method, and the copy in TCRdb shows in-frame clones only, minus some. There are approximately 580,000 clones in the sample; about 84% occur only once, and less than 0.015% lies in the top ten. This sample also appeared in a second study, on human thymus T cells.

Sequencing input: thymocytes. The V call is TRBV11-3, the J call TRBJ1-2; tentatively, D is TRBD1 (6 bases). This receptor was taken from a boy under two years old with a congenital heart defect. The CDR3 here is CASSLDRSGANYGYTF. The CDR3 region has the DNA TGTGCCAGCAGCTTAGATCGCTCAGGGGCTAACTATGGCTACACCTTC.